The sequence of this T cell receptor (beta chain) was determined in a study of blood T cell repertoires in COVID-19. Looking at the study overall: Samples came from the United States, Italy and Spain, spanning acute and convalescent COVID-19. T cells, B-cell-depleted T cells, or PBMCs supplied cDNA or gDNA.

This clone occurred once. Per the germline V gene, CDR1 is SGHVS and CDR2 is FQNEAQ. J gave up 3 bases and V 6 bases, and 10 bases lay outside the gene matches. This CDR3 comprises 16 residues. In the source study's methods: Reference gene primer amplification gave estimated nucleated cell counts. Using immunoSEQ multiplex PCR, the repertoire was profiled, and TCRdb retains in-frame clones only, with some absent. That table is the source of V, J and clone size, and D and trimming were worked out from the DNA. The sample includes about 42,000 clones, 77% of them seen just once. The sequencing input was peripheral blood. The sequence was collected from a woman in her 70s with acute or convalescent COVID-19. The rearrangement links TRBV7-8 to TRBJ1-4; TRBD1 matches 7 bases. The CDR3 region is CASRQGTTTSNEKLFF. The CDR3 DNA is TGTGCCAGCAGACAGGGGACGACTACTTCTAATGAAAAACTGTTTTTT.